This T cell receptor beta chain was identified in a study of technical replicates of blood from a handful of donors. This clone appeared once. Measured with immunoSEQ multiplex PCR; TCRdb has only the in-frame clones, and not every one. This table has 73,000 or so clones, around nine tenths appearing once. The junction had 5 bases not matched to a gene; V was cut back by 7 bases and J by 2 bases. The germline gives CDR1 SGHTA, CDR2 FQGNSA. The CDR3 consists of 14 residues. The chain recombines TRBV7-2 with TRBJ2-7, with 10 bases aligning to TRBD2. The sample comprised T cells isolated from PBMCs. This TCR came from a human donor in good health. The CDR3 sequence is CASTLLAGAYEQYF. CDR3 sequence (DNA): TGTGCCAGCACACTTCTAGCGGGGGCCTACGAGCAGTACTTC.